This TCR beta chain was sequenced for a study of CD8 T cells in ankylosing spondylitis. General study points: The disease-linked clones had a CD8+ phenotype and low blood frequencies. Eight or nine highly homologous variants made up a TCR beta motif that seemed to typify ankylosing spondylitis blood.

This CDR3 has 16 residues. From germline, CDR1 is LGHNA and CDR2 YNFKEQ. This clonotype was found many times. Antigen: not known. The junction departs from germline at one end; a sequencing error may be responsible. With molecular barcodes, quantitative 5'-RACE was used to make the TCR beta libraries. TCRdb passed the 5' RACE reads through MiXCR, listing each CDR3 protein once. The table includes about 130,000 distinct CDR3 sequences, around 9.7% detected once. Input material: blood, either unsorted or a sorted T cell fraction (not recorded which). The chain has TRBV4-2 and TRBJ2-3; a possible D gene is TRBD2 (6 bases). The receptor was isolated from a male donor with ankylosing spondylitis or in good health (not recorded which). The CDR3 bases are TGCGCCAGCAGCCAAGACTGGGCTAGCGGCACAGATACGCAGTATTTT. This gives the protein CASSQDWASGTDTQYF.